Below are 26 T cell receptor beta chains sequenced from a single sample in a study of CD8 T cells in ankylosing spondylitis. TCRdb reprocessed the 5' RACE reads via MiXCR and lists one record per CDR3 protein. The data show roughly 260,000 distinct CDR3 sequences, roughly 20% seen once. The sequenced sample consisted of blood, either unsorted or a sorted T cell fraction (not recorded which). The receptor set was obtained from a male donor with ankylosing spondylitis or in good health (not recorded which).

J is TRBJ2-7 and V is TRBV18; TRBD1 matches at 11 bases. Germline V gene sequence: CDR1 KGHSH, CDR2 LQKENI. V lost 4 bases, J lost 1 base, and 3 bases stayed unmatched. CDR3 length: 15 residues. The CDR3 loop reads CASSRGTGGSYEQYV. Here the CDR3 DNA reads TGTGCCAGCTCACGCGGGACAGGGGGTTCCTACGAGCAGTACGTC.

This chain uses TRBV20-1 with TRBJ1-5; D gene unclear. V was trimmed by 3 bases and J by 4 bases, leaving 16 bases between them. This CDR3 contains 15 residues. Germline V CDR1 and CDR2: DFQATT, SNEGSKA (reference sequence). CDR3 DNA: TGCAGTGCTAGTAGGAGAGATAAACAGAATCAGCCCCAGCATTTT. The encoded protein is CSASRRDKQNQPQHF.

This clonotype was picked up a small number of times. V gene TRBV20-1 combines with J gene TRBJ1-1, with 7 positions matching TRBD1. The ends lost 0 bases at V and 0 bases at J; junction bases unmatched: 7. Looked up from germline, CDR1 is DFQATT and CDR2 is SNEGSKA (reference sequence). This CDR3 comprises 16 residues. The CDR3 region has the DNA TGCAGTGCTAGAGATACCGGGACAGTCATGAACACTGAAGCTTTCTTT. Translating it yields CSARDTGTVMNTEAFF.

The chain uses TRBV5-1 and TRBJ1-1; 9 bases are a match to TRBD1. CDR1 is SGHRS, CDR2 YFSETQ, per germline. The CDR3 sequence is 17 residues long. The V segment lost 3 bases and the J segment 1 base; nucleotides outside the gene matches: 10. The CDR3 sequence: CASSYPPGQGPNTEAFF. The DNA for the CDR3 is TGCGCCAGCAGCTACCCACCGGGACAGGGCCCGAACACTGAAGCTTTCTTT.

The CDR3 is CAISDFGTRYGYTF. Written as DNA, the CDR3 is TGTGCCATCAGTGATTTCGGGACACGCTATGGCTACACCTTC. The J gene is TRBJ1-2, the V gene TRBV10-3; D might be TRBD1 (6 bases). The CDR3 is 14 amino acids. The germline V gene has CDR1 ENHRY and CDR2 SYGVKD. Between the trimmed V and J ends, which lost 3 bases and 4 bases, there was a span of 12 bases.

The table lists this clonotype with a few counts. This chain joins TRBV6-2 or TRBV6-3 and TRBJ1-6; D is unresolved. V was pared by 5 bases and J by 5 bases, with 10 bases between. The CDR3 covers 14 residues. Germline V gene sequence: CDR1 MNHEY, CDR2 SVGEGT. For the CDR3, the DNA is TGTGCCAGCAGTCGATCGGTAAATAATTCACCCCTCCACTTT. It translates to CASSRSVNNSPLHF.

The CDR3 bases are TGTGCCAGCAGCCAGGATGGGTACGTCTACACCTTC. It encodes CASSQDGYVYTF. The chain combines TRBV14 with TRBJ1-2; D not certain. This CDR3 comprises 12 residues. Germline-derived CDR1 and CDR2 are SGHDN and FVKESK. Trimming pared 3 bases from V and 10 bases from J, leaving 12 bases between.

This chain connects TRBV19 to TRBJ2-1; no clear D gene. Germline V gene sequence: CDR1 LNHDA, CDR2 SQIVND (reference sequence). With 4 bases removed from V and 3 bases from J, the gap between germline ends came to 13 bases. This CDR3 spans 15 amino acids. CDR3 residues: CASSSDGSSYNEQFF. The CDR3 DNA sequence: TGTGCCAGTAGTAGCGATGGCTCCAGCTACAATGAGCAGTTCTTC.

This clonotype has only a few counts. The chain links TRBV29-1 to TRBJ1-4; D is unresolved. The CDR3 has 11 amino acids. Germline V lookup: CDR1 SQVTM, CDR2 ANQGSEA. The ends were cut back, 4 bases at V and 5 bases at J, with 5 bases in the middle. CDR3 bases: TGCAGCGTTGTGATAAATGAAAAACTGTTTTTT. Protein sequence: CSVVINEKLFF.

This clonotype was detected only a few times. V is TRBV5-1 and J is TRBJ2-1; D may be TRBD2 (7 bases). The CDR3 runs 15 residues. V shed 4 bases and J shed 4 bases, with 15 bases lying between them. Germline CDR1 reads SGHRS; CDR2 reads YFSETQ. The DNA of the CDR3 is TGCGCCAGCAGCGCAAGGGGGGGGAATTACAATGAGCAGTTCTTC. Protein: CASSARGGNYNEQFF.

This clonotype appeared a few times. The V and J genes are TRBV5-1 and TRBJ2-1; D is ambiguous. V lost 0 bases and J lost 7, with 17 bases in between. Germline CDR1 and CDR2: SGHRS and YFSETQ. The CDR3 extends over 16 amino acids. DNA for the CDR3: TGCGCCAGCAGCTTGGGAAACAATCCAACAAGAAATGAGCAGTTCTTC. As protein: CASSLGNNPTRNEQFF.

This clonotype was counted between two and nine times. The chain's CDR3 is CASSLAQVPGGYTF. As DNA, the CDR3 is TGCGCCAGCAGCTTGGCTCAGGTCCCGGGTGGCTACACCTTC. The chain joins TRBV5-1 to TRBJ1-2; unclear D gene. The CDR3 length is 14 residues. Trimming cost V 0 bases and J 7 bases, with 13 bases left between them. The V gene's germline CDR1 is SGHRS and CDR2 YFSETQ.

V is TRBV6-2 or TRBV6-3 and J is TRBJ2-2; 7 bases line up with TRBD2. V lost 6 bases and J lost 2; bases outside the gene matches: 3. Germline V CDR1 and CDR2: MNHEY, SVGEGT. The CDR3 is made up of 14 amino acids. CDR3 in amino acids: CASRLAVNTGELFF. CDR3 bases: TGTGCCAGCAGGCTAGCGGTTAACACCGGGGAGCTGTTTTTT.

The V and J genes are TRBV5-5 and TRBJ2-3, with D maybe TRBD1 (7 bases). This CDR3 contains 15 residues. CDR1 is SGHKS and CDR2 is YYEKEE in the germline V gene (reference sequence). V dropped 2 bases and J dropped 7 bases, with 17 bases sitting between them. In DNA form, the CDR3 reads TGTGCCAGCAGCTTCCAGGGGGGACCATCAAATACGCAGTATTTT. It specifies CASSFQGGPSNTQYF.

This rearrangement joins TRBV30 to TRBJ2-5; weak D call: TRBD1 (5 bases). V was shortened by 5 bases and J by 0 bases, with 7 bases between the two germline ends. The CDR3 sequence is 12 residues long. Germline V gene lookup returns CDR1 GTSNPN and CDR2 SVGIG (reference sequence). CDR3 DNA sequence: TGTGCCTGGGGACACAACCAAGAGACCCAGTACTTC. The encoded protein is CAWGHNQETQYF.

This clonotype was detected ten times or more. The J gene is TRBJ2-3, the V gene TRBV4-2; D remains unclear. This CDR3 has 15 residues. V was cut by 1 base and J by 6 bases, with 14 bases left in between. Per germline, CDR1 LGHNA and CDR2 YNFKEQ. The CDR3 nucleotides read TGTGCCAGCAGCCAAGGGCCCAGTGTCGGGGATACGCAGTATTTT. It yields the protein CASSQGPSVGDTQYF.

This clonotype came up many times. The V and J genes are TRBV20-1 and TRBJ1-5; D gene ambiguous. CDR1 is DFQATT, CDR2 SNEGSKA, per germline (reference sequence). This CDR3 is built from 15 residues. Trimming cost V 3 bases and J 4 bases, with 16 bases left between them. The chain's CDR3 is CSASTVAMWNQPQHF. The CDR3 bases are TGCAGTGCTAGCACGGTGGCAATGTGGAATCAGCCCCAGCATTTT.

The chain carries TRBV5-1 and TRBJ2-3, with 8 bases fitting TRBD2. Germline V CDR1 and CDR2: SGHRS, YFSETQ. The CDR3 sequence is 15 residues long. V lost 0 bases, J lost 4 bases, and 4 bases stayed unmatched. The CDR3 spells CASSLGLATADTQYF. CDR3 sequence (DNA): TGCGCCAGCAGCTTGGGACTAGCGACTGCAGATACGCAGTATTTT. The complete variable domain, with remaining parts taken from reference TRBV5-1 and TRBJ2-3, reads KAGVTQTPRYLIKTRGQQVTLSCSPISGHRSVSWYQQTPGQGLQFLFEYFSETQRNKGNFPGRFSGRQFSNSRSEMNVSTLELGDSALYLCASSLGLATADTQYFGPGTRLTVL.

This clonotype was detected many times. The chain uses TRBV6-1 and TRBJ2-1; D call uncertain. In germline, CDR1 is MNHNS, CDR2 SASEGT. The V gene lost 8 bases and the J gene lost 4 bases, with 12 bases spanning the gap. This CDR3 has 13 amino acids. CDR3 residues: CASSRDGYNEQFF. The CDR3 DNA sequence: TGTGCCAGCTCCCGAGATGGGTACAATGAGCAGTTCTTC.

This clonotype was picked up many times. The CDR3 DNA is TGTGCCAGCAGTGAAGCGGGGCAAGAGACCCAGTACTTC. Its translation: CASSEAGQETQYF. This chain joins TRBV6-1 and TRBJ2-5; D gene ambiguous. Per germline, CDR1 MNHNS and CDR2 SASEGT. V gave up 0 bases and J gave up 2 bases, with 4 bases separating them. This CDR3 has 13 amino acids.

This chain uses TRBV3-1 with TRBJ2-1, with D uncertain. The CDR3 has 12 residues. Germline V lookup: CDR1 LGHDT, CDR2 YNNKEL (reference sequence). Trimming left V 4 bases short and J 8 bases short, with 9 bases between. This chain's CDR3 is CASSLLRDEQFF. The CDR3 DNA reads TGTGCCAGCAGCCTTCTTCGGGATGAGCAGTTCTTC.

This clonotype was found many times. The chain couples TRBV12-3 or TRBV12-4 to TRBJ1-5, with D uncertain. Trimming pared 6 bases from V and 0 bases from J, leaving 12 bases between. The CDR3 consists of 15 residues. The CDR3 here is CASSPGSSSNQPQHF. The CDR3 nucleotides are TGTGCCAGCAGCCCGGGATCCTCTAGCAATCAGCCCCAGCATTTT.

This clonotype was found a few times. This chain joins TRBV12-3 or TRBV12-4 and TRBJ2-2; D ambiguous. CDR3 length: 14 residues. Trimming took off 4 bases at V and 4 bases at J, with 10 bases between the two ends. For the CDR3, the DNA is TGTGCCAGCAGTTCCGACATGGCCACCGGGGAGCTGTTTTTT. Its protein product is CASSSDMATGELFF.

This clonotype was counted between two and nine times. The genes are TRBV7-6 and TRBJ2-1; 12 bases are a match to TRBD2. With 3 bases clipped from V and 7 bases from J, the junction kept 10 bases outside the gene matches. The CDR3 runs to 17 residues. The germline gives CDR1 SGHVS, CDR2 FNYEAQ. In nucleotides, the CDR3 is TGTGCCAGCAGCTTCGAACGAACTAGCGGGGGGAAAAATGAGCAGTTCTTC. As protein: CASSFERTSGGKNEQFF.

This chain joins TRBV20-1 and TRBJ1-5; no reliable D call. The better agreement between TRBJ2-3 and the DNA end casts doubt on the J call. CDR1 and CDR2 from the germline V gene are DFQATT and SNEGSKA (reference sequence). The CDR3 extends over 16 amino acids. The CDR3 DNA follows: TGCAGTGCTAGAGCCCCACGATTTGATAGCAATCAGCCCCAGTATTTT. Its protein is CSARAPRFDSNQPQYF.

The chain is built from TRBV20-1 and TRBJ2-3; no clear D gene. CDR3 length: 12 amino acids. Germline V gives CDR1 DFQATT, CDR2 SNEGSKA (reference sequence). Trimming cost V 5 bases and J 4 bases, with 10 bases left between them. DNA of the CDR3: TGCAGTGCTCGCTTTAACCCAGATACGCAGTATTTT. This encodes CSARFNPDTQYF.